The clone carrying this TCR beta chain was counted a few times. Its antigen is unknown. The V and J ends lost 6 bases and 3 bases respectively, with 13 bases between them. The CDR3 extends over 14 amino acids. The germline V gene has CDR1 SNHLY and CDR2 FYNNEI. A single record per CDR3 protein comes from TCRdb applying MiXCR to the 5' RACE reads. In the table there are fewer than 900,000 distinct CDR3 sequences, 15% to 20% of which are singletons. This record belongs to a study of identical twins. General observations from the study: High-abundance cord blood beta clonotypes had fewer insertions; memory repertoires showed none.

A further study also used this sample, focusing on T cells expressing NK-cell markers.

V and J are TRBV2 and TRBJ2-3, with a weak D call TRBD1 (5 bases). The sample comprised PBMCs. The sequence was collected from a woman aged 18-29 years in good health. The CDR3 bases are TGTGCCAGCAGGGTCGACAGCCAGACAGATACGCAGTATTTT. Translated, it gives CASRVDSQTDTQYF.